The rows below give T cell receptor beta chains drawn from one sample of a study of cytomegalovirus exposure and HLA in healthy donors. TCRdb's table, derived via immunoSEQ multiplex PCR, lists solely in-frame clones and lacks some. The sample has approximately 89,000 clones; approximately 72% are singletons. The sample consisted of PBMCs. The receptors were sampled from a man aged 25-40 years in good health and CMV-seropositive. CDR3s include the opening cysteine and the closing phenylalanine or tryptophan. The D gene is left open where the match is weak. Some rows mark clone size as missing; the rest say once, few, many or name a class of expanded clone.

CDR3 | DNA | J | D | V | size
CASSVGAGGETQYF | TGTGCCAGCAGCGTAGGGGCAGGGGGAGAGACCCAGTACTTC | TRBJ2-5 | TRBD1 | TRBV9 | -
CASSPLQGAYTGELFF | TGCGCCAGCAGCCCGCTACAGGGGGCATACACCGGGGAGCTGTTTTTT | TRBJ2-2 | TRBD1 | TRBV5-1 | -
CASSERGFGGVANQPQHF | TGTGCCAGCAGTGAAAGGGGATTTGGAGGGGTTGCCAATCAGCCCCAGCATTTT | TRBJ1-5 | - | TRBV6-1 | -
CASSDPTFGFSNTGELFF | TGTGCCAGCAGCGATCCAACTTTCGGGTTTTCGAACACCGGGGAGCTGTTTTTT | TRBJ2-2 | - | TRBV7-8 | once
CSLRTDFDGYTF | TGCAGCTTAAGGACTGATTTCGATGGCTACACCTTC | TRBJ1-2 | - | TRBV29-1 | -
CASSPLGTGNTYEQYF | TGTGCCAGCTCACCGCTCGGGACAGGCAATACCTACGAGCAGTACTTC | TRBJ2-7 | TRBD1 | TRBV18 | once
CASSYSYRGERQPQHF | TGTGCCAGCAGTTACTCTTACAGGGGGGAAAGACAGCCCCAGCATTTT | TRBJ1-5 | TRBD1 | TRBV6-6 | once
CASSQDAGQETQYF | TGTGCCAGCAGCCAAGATGCAGGTCAAGAGACCCAGTACTTC | TRBJ2-5 | - | TRBV14 | -
CASSARLAGPYNEQFF | TGTGCCAGCAGCGCCCGACTAGCGGGGCCTTACAATGAGCAGTTCTTC | TRBJ2-1 | TRBD2 | TRBV7-9 | -
CASGQGFPTEAFF | TGTGCCAGCGGACAGGGCTTCCCCACTGAAGCTTTCTTT | TRBJ1-1 | TRBD1 | TRBV28 | -
CAIGPSGYEQYF | TGTGCCATCGGACCCTCGGGATACGAGCAGTACTTC | TRBJ2-7 | - | TRBV10-3 | -
CASSLTGQGKNEQFF | TGTGCCAGCAGCTTAACGGGACAGGGGAAAAATGAGCAGTTCTTC | TRBJ2-1 | TRBD1 | TRBV7-6 | -
CASSGDGAMRQYF | TGTGCCAGTAGCGGCGATGGGGCGATGCGGCAGTACTTC | TRBJ2-7 | - | TRBV19 | -
CASSPWGGFNQPQHF | TGTGCCAGCAGCCCTTGGGGGGGGTTCAATCAGCCCCAGCATTTT | TRBJ1-5 | - | TRBV5-6 | -
CSSGQGGNEQFF | TGCTCATCAGGGCAGGGTGGCAATGAGCAGTTCTTC | TRBJ2-1 | - | TRBV7-8 | -
CASRDLDRGGEQYF | TGCGCCAGCAGGGATCTGGACAGGGGAGGCGAGCAGTACTTC | TRBJ2-7 | TRBD1 | TRBV5-1 | -
CASSPRDRGNYEQYF | TGTGCCAGCAGCCCTCGGGACAGGGGGAACTACGAGCAGTACTTC | TRBJ2-7 | TRBD1 | TRBV7-2 | -